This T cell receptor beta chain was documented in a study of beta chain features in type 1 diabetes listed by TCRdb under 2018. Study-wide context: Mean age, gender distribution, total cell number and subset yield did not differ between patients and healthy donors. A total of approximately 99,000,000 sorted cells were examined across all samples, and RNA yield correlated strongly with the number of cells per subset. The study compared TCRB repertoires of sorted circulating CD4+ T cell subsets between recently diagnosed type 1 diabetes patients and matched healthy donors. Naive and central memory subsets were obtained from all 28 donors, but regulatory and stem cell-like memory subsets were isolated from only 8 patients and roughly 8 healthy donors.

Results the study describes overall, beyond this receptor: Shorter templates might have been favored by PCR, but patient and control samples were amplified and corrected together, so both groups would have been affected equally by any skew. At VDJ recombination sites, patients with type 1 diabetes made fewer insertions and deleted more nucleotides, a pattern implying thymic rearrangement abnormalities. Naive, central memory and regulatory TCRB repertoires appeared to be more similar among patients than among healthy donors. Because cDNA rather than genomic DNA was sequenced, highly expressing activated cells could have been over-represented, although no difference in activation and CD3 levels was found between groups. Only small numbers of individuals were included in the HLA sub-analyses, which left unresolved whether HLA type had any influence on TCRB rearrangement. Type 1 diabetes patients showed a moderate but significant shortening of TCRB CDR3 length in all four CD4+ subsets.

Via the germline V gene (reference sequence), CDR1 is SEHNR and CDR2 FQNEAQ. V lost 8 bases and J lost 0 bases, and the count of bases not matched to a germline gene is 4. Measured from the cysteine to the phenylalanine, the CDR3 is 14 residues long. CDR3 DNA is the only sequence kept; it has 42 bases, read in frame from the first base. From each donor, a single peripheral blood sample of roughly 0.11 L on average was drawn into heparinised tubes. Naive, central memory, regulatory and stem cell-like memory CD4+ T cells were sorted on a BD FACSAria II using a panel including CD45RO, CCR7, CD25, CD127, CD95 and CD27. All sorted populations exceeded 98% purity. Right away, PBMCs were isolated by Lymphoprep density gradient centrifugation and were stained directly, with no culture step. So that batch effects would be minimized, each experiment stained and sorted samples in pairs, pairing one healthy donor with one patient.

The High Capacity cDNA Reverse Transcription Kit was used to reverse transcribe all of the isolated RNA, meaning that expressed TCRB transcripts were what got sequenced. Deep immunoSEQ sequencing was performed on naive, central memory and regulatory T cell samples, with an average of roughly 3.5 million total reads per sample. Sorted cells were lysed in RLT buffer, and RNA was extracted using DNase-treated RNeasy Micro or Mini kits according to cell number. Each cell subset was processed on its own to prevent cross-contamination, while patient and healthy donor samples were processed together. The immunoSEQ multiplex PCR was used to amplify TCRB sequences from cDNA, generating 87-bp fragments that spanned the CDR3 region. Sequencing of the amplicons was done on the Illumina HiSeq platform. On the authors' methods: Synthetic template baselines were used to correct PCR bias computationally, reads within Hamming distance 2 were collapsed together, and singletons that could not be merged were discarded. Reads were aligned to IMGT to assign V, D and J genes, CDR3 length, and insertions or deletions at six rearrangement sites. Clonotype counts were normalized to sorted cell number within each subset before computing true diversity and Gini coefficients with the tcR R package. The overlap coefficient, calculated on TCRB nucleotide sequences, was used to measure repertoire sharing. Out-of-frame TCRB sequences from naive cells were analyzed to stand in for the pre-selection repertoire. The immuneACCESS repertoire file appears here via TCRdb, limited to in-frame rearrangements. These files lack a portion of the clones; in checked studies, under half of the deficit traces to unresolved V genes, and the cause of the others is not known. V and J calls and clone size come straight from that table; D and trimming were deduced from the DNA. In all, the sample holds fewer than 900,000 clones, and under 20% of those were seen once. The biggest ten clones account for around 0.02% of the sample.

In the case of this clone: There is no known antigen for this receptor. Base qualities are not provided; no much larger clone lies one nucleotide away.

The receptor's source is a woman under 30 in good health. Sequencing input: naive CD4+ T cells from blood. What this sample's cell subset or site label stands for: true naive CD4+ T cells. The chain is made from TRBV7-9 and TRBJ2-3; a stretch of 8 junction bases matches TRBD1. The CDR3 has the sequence CASGRDRSTDTQYF. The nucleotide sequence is TGTGCCAGCGGTCGGGACAGGAGCACAGATACGCAGTATTTT.